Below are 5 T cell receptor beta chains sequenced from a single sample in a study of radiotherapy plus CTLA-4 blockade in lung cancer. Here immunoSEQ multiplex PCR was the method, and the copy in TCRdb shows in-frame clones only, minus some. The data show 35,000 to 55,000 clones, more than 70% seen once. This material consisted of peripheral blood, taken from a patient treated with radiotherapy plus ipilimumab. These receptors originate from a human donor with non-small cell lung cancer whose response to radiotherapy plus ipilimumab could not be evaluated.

CDR3 amino acids: CASSLDRGRHQPQHF. The CDR3 DNA follows: TGTGCCAGCAGCCTTGACAGGGGGCGGCATCAGCCCCAGCATTTT. V and J are TRBV7-2 and TRBJ1-5, with TRBD1 identical over 10 bases. The ends lost 5 bases at V and 5 bases at J; junction bases unmatched: 6. The CDR3 loop spans 15 amino acids. Germline V gives CDR1 SGHTA, CDR2 FQGNSA.

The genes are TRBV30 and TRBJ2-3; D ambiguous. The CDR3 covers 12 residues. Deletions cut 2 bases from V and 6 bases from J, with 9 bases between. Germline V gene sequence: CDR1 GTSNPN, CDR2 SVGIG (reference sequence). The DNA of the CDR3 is TGTGCCTGGAGTCTTCCAGGCGATACGCAGTATTTT. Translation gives CAWSLPGDTQYF. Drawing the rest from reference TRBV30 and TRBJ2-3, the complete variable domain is SQTIHQWPATLVQPVGSPLSLECTVEGTSNPNLYWYRQAAGRGLQLLFYSVGIGQISSEVPQNLSASRPQDRQFILSSKKLLLSDSGFYLCAWSLPGDTQYFGPGTRLTVL.

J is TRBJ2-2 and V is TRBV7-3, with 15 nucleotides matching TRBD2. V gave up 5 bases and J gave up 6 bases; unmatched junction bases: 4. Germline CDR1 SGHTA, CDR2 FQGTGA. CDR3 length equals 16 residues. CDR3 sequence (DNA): TGTGCCAGCAGCCTAGGACTAGCGGGAGGGGCCGGGGAGCTGTTTTTT. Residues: CASSLGLAGGAGELFF.

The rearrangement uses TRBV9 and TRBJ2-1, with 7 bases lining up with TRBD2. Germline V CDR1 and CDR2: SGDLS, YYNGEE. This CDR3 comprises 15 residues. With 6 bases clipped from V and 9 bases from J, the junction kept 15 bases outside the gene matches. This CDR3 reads CASNVGTTNLREQFF. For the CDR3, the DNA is TGTGCCAGCAACGTCGGGACTACCAACCTCCGTGAGCAGTTCTTC. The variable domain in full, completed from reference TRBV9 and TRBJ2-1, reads DSGVTQTPKHLITATGQRVTLRCSPRSGDLSVYWYQQSLDQGLQFLIQYYNGEERAKGNILERFSAQQFPDLHSELNLSSLELGDSALYFCASNVGTTNLREQFFGPGTRLTVL.

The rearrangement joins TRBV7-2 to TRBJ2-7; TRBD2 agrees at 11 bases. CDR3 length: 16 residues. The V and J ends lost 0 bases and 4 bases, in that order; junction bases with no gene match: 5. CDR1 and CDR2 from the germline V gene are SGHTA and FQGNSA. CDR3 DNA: TGTGCCAGCAGCTTAGCCTATAGCGGGGGGGTGTACGAGCAGTACTTC. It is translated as CASSLAYSGGVYEQYF.